A single sample is the source of the 14 T cell receptor beta chains below, sequenced in a study of post-analysis software for immune sequencing data. General observations from the study: Five TRBV segments (TRBV5-6, TRBV5-1 and TRBV20-1 among them) occurred more frequently in patients than in controls.

Presence of unique molecular identifiers characterized the TCR beta cDNA libraries. Using its own MiXCR run on the PCR reads, TCRdb lists one record per CDR3 protein. This table holds 750,000 to 950,000 distinct CDR3 sequences, roughly 50% found once. Antigens for these TCRs are unknown. Sequencing input: blood. The receptors originated from a girl aged 5 to 17 with multiple sclerosis.

The V gene is TRBV30, the J gene TRBJ1-2; D gene ambiguous. The CDR3 runs 12 residues. With 8 bases removed from V and 4 bases from J, the gap between germline ends came to 14 bases. Germline lookup yields CDR1 GTSNPN and CDR2 SVGIG (reference sequence). CDR3 region: CARGRGLYGYTF. Written as DNA, the CDR3 is TGTGCCCGAGGTAGAGGGCTCTATGGCTACACCTTC.

The chain couples TRBV7-6 to TRBJ1-1; weak D call: TRBD1 (6 bases). The V end was cut by 5 bases, the J end by 1 base, with 11 bases between. The CDR3 length is 14 residues. The V gene's germline CDR1 is SGHVS and CDR2 FNYEAQ. CDR3 nucleotide sequence: TGTGCCAGCAGCCCCGACAGGAGGAACACTGAAGCTTTCTTT. Protein: CASSPDRRNTEAFF.

This clonotype showed up just a few times. This chain links TRBV7-3 with TRBJ2-7; D might be TRBD1 (6 bases). Germline V CDR1 and CDR2: SGHTA, FQGTGA. The CDR3 loop spans 14 amino acids. V dropped 0 bases and J dropped 3 bases, with 9 bases sitting between them. Here the CDR3 reads CASSLTGAVYEQYF. The CDR3 DNA reads as TGTGCCAGCAGCTTAACGGGGGCCGTCTACGAGCAGTACTTC.

The V gene is TRBV7-9, the J gene TRBJ2-1; D tentatively reads TRBD1 or TRBD2 (5 bases each). This CDR3 contains 16 residues. V dropped 5 bases and J dropped 5 bases, with 19 bases sitting between them. Germline CDR1 and CDR2: SEHNR and FQNEAQ (reference sequence). The DNA of the CDR3 is TGTGCCAGCAGCCACCGGGGACCTAGGACGCACAATGAGCAGTTCTTC. Amino acid sequence: CASSHRGPRTHNEQFF.

The chain recombines TRBV29-1 with TRBJ2-7; no clear D. The CDR3 sequence is 12 residues long. Between the trimmed V and J ends, which lost 5 bases and 3 bases, there was a span of 11 bases. Germline CDR1 is SQVTM and CDR2 is ANQGSEA. The CDR3 DNA reads TGCAGCGTTACGTTAGGTCACTACGAGCAGTACTTC. Residues: CSVTLGHYEQYF.

V usage is TRBV5-1 and J usage is TRBJ2-1, with D perhaps TRBD2 (6 bases). This CDR3 spans 16 amino acids. Looked up from germline, CDR1 is SGHRS and CDR2 is YFSETQ. Trimming shortened V by 5 bases and J by 3 bases, and 18 bases separated the two germline ends. The DNA for the CDR3 is TGCGCCAGCAGTCCGGCACCCCTTAGCGGCTACAATGAGCAGTTCTTC. This translates into CASSPAPLSGYNEQFF. Full variable domain (rest looked up from reference TRBV5-1 and TRBJ2-1): KAGVTQTPRYLIKTRGQQVTLSCSPISGHRSVSWYQQTPGQGLQFLFEYFSETQRNKGNFPGRFSGRQFSNSRSEMNVSTLELGDSALYLCASSPAPLSGYNEQFFGPGTRLTVL.

A few counts support this clonotype. The V gene is TRBV7-2, the J gene TRBJ1-6, with D unresolved. Trimming left V 0 bases short and J 5 bases short, with 5 bases between. Germline CDR1 is SGHTA and CDR2 is FQGNSA. This CDR3 region has 14 residues. The CDR3 loop is CASSLAHNNSPLHF. The DNA of the CDR3 is TGTGCCAGCAGCTTAGCCCACAATAATTCACCCCTCCACTTT.

The V gene is TRBV12-5, the J gene TRBJ2-7; D might be TRBD1 (7 bases). The CDR3 runs to 17 residues. Germline V gene data show CDR1 as LGHNT and CDR2 as FRNRAP. V was pared by 0 bases and J by 7 bases, with 22 bases between. This CDR3 is CASGLVLGGQTSLEQYF. In DNA, the CDR3 is TGTGCTAGTGGTTTGGTACTCGGGGGACAGACCTCCTTGGAGCAGTACTTC.

The V gene is TRBV7-2, the J gene TRBJ2-5; 7 bases map to TRBD1. CDR1 SGHTA and CDR2 FQGNSA come from the germline V gene. The CDR3 sequence is 16 residues long. The V segment lost 1 base and the J segment 1 base; nucleotides outside the gene matches: 6. The CDR3 protein is CASSLGNRDSQETQYF. The CDR3 DNA reads as TGTGCCAGCAGCTTAGGAAACCGGGACAGCCAAGAGACCCAGTACTTC. Combining the CDR3 with reference TRBV7-2 and TRBJ2-5 gives the whole variable domain GAGVSQSPSNKVTEKGKDVELRCDPISGHTALYWYRQSLGQGLEFLIYFQGNSAPDKSGLPSDRFSAERTGGSVSTLTIQRTQQEDSAVYLCASSLGNRDSQETQYFGPGTRLLVL.

V usage is TRBV7-9 and J usage is TRBJ1-1; D not resolved. The CDR3 contains 15 residues. The ends were cut back, 5 bases at V and 1 base at J, with 14 bases in the middle. Germline CDR1 and CDR2: SEHNR and FQNEAQ (reference sequence). CDR3 in amino acids: CASSKMRVRNTEAFF. CDR3 in DNA: TGTGCCAGCAGCAAAATGAGGGTACGGAACACTGAAGCTTTCTTT.

This clonotype occurred a few times. Germline is not matched at one junction end, which may reflect a read error. This chain joins TRBV5-1 and TRBJ2-5; 12 bases fit TRBD2. Germline-derived CDR1 and CDR2 are SGHRS and YFSETQ. The CDR3 runs to 15 residues. CDR3 sequence (DNA): TGTGCCAGCAGCTCCGGGACTAGCGGGCGGGAGACCCAGTACTTC. As protein: CASSSGTSGRETQYF. Based on the CDR3 plus reference TRBV5-1 and TRBJ2-5, the full variable domain is KAGVTQTPRYLIKTRGQQVTLSCSPISGHRSVSWYQQTPGQGLQFLFEYFSETQRNKGNFPGRFSGRQFSNSRSEMNVSTLELGDSALYLCASSSGTSGRETQYFGPGTRLLVL.

This sequence joins TRBV10-3 and TRBJ1-2; 7 positions match TRBD1. V was clipped by 7 bases and J by 8 bases; unmatched bases: 7. From germline, CDR1 is ENHRY and CDR2 SYGVKD. This CDR3 contains 12 residues. The chain's CDR3 is CAITQGDRGYTF. The CDR3 DNA is TGTGCCATCACCCAGGGGGATCGGGGCTACACCTTC.

This chain connects TRBV15 to TRBJ2-7, with D possibly TRBD1 on 6 matching bases. The CDR3 totals 17 residues. CDR1 and CDR2 (germline): LNHNV, YYDKDF (reference sequence). Trimming took off 5 bases at V and 5 bases at J, with 25 bases between the two ends. This CDR3 is CATSEKSQGIKSHEQYF. In DNA, the CDR3 is TGTGCCACCAGCGAGAAATCCCAGGGGATAAAGTCCCACGAGCAGTACTTC. Together with reference TRBV15 and TRBJ2-7, the CDR3 gives the full variable domain: DAMVIQNPRYQVTQFGKPVTLSCSQTLNHNVMYWYQQKSSQAPKLLFHYYDKDFNNEADTPDNFQSRRPNTSFCFLDIRSPGLGDTAMYLCATSEKSQGIKSHEQYFGPGTRLTVT.

V is TRBV24-1 and J is TRBJ2-1, with 13 bases matching TRBD2. The CDR3 is made up of 16 amino acids. From germline, CDR1 is KGHDR and CDR2 SFDVKD. Trimming at V came to 4 bases and at J to 6 bases, leaving 5 bases not matched to a gene. The CDR3 loop reads CATSDSGTSGTNEQFF. The CDR3 DNA sequence: TGTGCCACCAGTGACTCCGGGACTAGCGGGACCAATGAGCAGTTCTTC.